Only a few counts were recorded for the clone carrying this T cell receptor beta chain. Its antigen is unidentified. These data belong to a study of identical twins. This CDR3 has 15 residues. V lost 1 base and J lost 3; bases outside the gene matches: 4. Germline V gene data show CDR1 as SGHRS and CDR2 as YFSETQ. TCRdb passed the 5' RACE reads through MiXCR, listing each CDR3 protein once. The sample has roughly 1,500,000 distinct CDR3 sequences, around 29% seen once; the top ten hold 0.27%. Study-wide points: Analyses of zero insertions could, in part, be confounded by invariant MAIT and iNKT cells. Fewer insertions marked abundant cord blood beta clonotypes; young adult naive trended weakly, memory not at all.

The receptor was isolated from a newborn girl in good health. Sequencing used cord blood. The chain joins TRBV5-1 to TRBJ2-7, with 10 bases that match TRBD2. The CDR3 region is CASSLSLAGDYEQYF. The CDR3 DNA reads as TGCGCCAGCAGCTTGTCTCTAGCGGGAGACTACGAGCAGTACTTC.